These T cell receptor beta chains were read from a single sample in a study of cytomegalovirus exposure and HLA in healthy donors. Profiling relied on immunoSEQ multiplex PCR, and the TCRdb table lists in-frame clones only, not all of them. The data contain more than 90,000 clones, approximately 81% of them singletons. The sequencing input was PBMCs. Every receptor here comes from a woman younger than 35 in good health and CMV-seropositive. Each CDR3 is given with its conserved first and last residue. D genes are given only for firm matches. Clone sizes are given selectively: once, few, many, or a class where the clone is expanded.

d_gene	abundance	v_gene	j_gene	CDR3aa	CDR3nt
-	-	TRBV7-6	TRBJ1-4	CASSLGQASEKLFF	TGTGCCAGCAGCTTAGGACAGGCTAGTGAAAAACTGTTTTTT
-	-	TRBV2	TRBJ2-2	CASRGTANTGELFF	TGTGCCAGCAGGGGGACTGCTAACACCGGGGAGCTGTTTTTT
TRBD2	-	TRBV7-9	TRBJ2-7	CASSRKGLAGEHEQYF	TGTGCCAGCAGCCGGAAGGGACTAGCGGGAGAACACGAGCAGTACTTC
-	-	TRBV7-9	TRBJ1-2	CSSSPVSYGYTF	TGTTCCAGCAGCCCGGTGTCCTATGGCTACACCTTC
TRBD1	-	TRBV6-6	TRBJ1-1	CASSSPIDRVNTEAFF	TGTGCCAGCAGTTCTCCAATCGACAGGGTGAACACTGAAGCTTTCTTT
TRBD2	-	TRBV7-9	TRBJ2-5	CSSSLVSRGAGAETQYF	TGTTCCAGCAGCTTAGTCTCCCGGGGAGCGGGAGCAGAGACCCAGTACTTC
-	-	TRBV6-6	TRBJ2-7	CASSYSGRGYEQYF	TGTGCCAGCAGTTACTCCGGCAGGGGTTACGAGCAGTACTTC
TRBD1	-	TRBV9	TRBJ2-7	CASSVAGGFYEQYF	TGTGCCAGCAGCGTCGCAGGGGGCTTTTACGAGCAGTACTTC
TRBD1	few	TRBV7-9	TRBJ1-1	CASSLDLWGDSEAFF	TGTGCCAGCAGCTTAGATTTGTGGGGGGACAGTGAAGCTTTCTTT
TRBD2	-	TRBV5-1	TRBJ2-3	CASSWVAGITDTQYF	TGCGCCAGCAGCTGGGTAGCGGGGATCACAGATACGCAGTATTTT
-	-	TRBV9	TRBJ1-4	CASSVAPATNEKLFF	TGTGCCAGCAGCGTAGCTCCTGCAACTAATGAAAAACTGTTTTTT
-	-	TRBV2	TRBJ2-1	CASSESSYNEQFF	TGTGCCAGCAGTGAATCCTCTTACAATGAGCAGTTCTTC
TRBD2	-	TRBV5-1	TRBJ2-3	CASFRGGGSDTQYF	TGCGCCTCCTTTCGGGGGGGCGGGTCAGATACGCAGTATTTT
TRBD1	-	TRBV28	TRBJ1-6	CASSWTGANSPLHF	TGTGCCAGCAGTTGGACAGGGGCCAATTCACCCCTCCACTTT
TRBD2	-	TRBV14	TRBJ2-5	CASSHLRGLAEGSMYF	TGTGCCAGCAGCCACCTCCGTGGACTAGCGGAGGGTTCCATGTACTTC
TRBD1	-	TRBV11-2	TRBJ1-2	CASSLDLGQDYGYTF	TGTGCCAGCAGCTTAGATCTGGGACAGGACTATGGCTACACCTTC
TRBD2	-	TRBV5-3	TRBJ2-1	CARSKGTSGSKYNEQFF	TGTGCCAGAAGCAAAGGGACTAGCGGGAGCAAGTACAATGAGCAGTTCTTC
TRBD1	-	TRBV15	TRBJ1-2	CATSRVSQGAKGYTF	TGTGCCACCAGCAGAGTGAGCCAGGGGGCAAAAGGCTACACCTTC
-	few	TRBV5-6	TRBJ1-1	CASSLPGESEAFF	TGTGCCAGCAGCTTACCGGGAGAATCTGAAGCTTTCTTT
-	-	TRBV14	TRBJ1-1	CASSHRLEAFF	TGTGCCAGCAGCCACAGGCTGGAAGCTTTCTTT
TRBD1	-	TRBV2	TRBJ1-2	CASRRTGLSYGYTF	TGTGCCAGCAGAAGGACAGGTCTTAGCTATGGCTACACCTTC
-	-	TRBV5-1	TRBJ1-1	CASSILQGDTEAFF	TGCGCCAGCAGCATACTACAGGGAGACACTGAAGCTTTCTTT
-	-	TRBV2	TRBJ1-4	CASSPDRGEKLFF	TGTGCCAGCAGTCCGGACCGGGGGGAAAAACTGTTTTTT
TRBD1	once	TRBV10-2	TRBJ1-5	CASSESSGGVWAQHF	TGCGCCAGCAGTGAGTCGTCAGGGGGTGTTTGGGCCCAGCATTTT
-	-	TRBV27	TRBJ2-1	CASSILIRGSYNEQFF	TGTGCCAGCAGTATTCTAATAAGGGGTTCTTACAATGAGCAGTTCTTC
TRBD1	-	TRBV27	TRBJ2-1	CASSLYGTGYNEQFF	TGTGCCAGCAGTTTATATGGGACAGGGTATAATGAGCAGTTCTTC
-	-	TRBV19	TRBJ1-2	CASSRNGWDKIYGYTF	TGTGCCAGTAGCAGGAATGGGTGGGACAAGATCTATGGCTACACCTTC
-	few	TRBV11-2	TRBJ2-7	CASSSDRLGYEQYF	TGTGCCAGCAGCTCGGACCGACTAGGCTACGAGCAGTACTTC
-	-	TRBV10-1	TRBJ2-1	CASSAGWRGDNEQFF	TGCGCCAGCAGTGCCGGCTGGCGGGGAGACAATGAGCAGTTCTTC
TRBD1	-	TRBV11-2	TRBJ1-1	CASSLNSGQGASEAFF	TGTGCCAGCAGCCTCAACTCGGGACAGGGGGCAAGTGAAGCTTTCTTT
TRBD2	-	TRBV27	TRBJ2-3	CASSLVTSGPTDTQYF	TGTGCCAGCAGTTTGGTGACTAGCGGACCCACAGATACGCAGTATTTT
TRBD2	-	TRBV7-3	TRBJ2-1	CASSFSGGSYNEQFF	TGTGCCAGCAGCTTTAGCGGGGGCTCCTACAATGAGCAGTTCTTC
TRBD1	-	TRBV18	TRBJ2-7	CASSPRDSFYEQYF	TGTGCCAGCTCACCTCGGGACAGCTTCTACGAGCAGTACTTC
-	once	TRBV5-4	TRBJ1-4	CASSLGQGNEKLFF	TGTGCCAGCAGCTTAGGGCAGGGGAATGAAAAACTGTTTTTT
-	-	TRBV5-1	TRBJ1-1	CASSFEGGDTEAFF	TGCGCCAGCAGCTTTGAGGGCGGGGACACTGAAGCTTTCTTT
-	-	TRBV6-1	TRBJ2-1	CASSEGPGEFF	TGTGCCAGCAGTGAAGGTCCAGGGGAGTTCTTC
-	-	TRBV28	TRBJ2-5	CASSLIRAGQETQYF	TGTGCCAGCAGTTTAATCCGAGCCGGCCAAGAGACCCAGTACTTC
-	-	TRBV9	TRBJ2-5	CASSVGNRNSETQYF	TGTGCCAGCAGCGTAGGCAACAGGAATTCGGAGACCCAGTACTTC
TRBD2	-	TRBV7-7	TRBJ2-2	CASSLSGSQAGELFF	TGTGCTAGCAGCCTCAGCGGGAGTCAAGCCGGGGAGCTGTTTTTT
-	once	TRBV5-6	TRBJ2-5	CASSPLGRETQYF	TGTGCCAGCAGCCCCCTGGGGCGGGAGACCCAGTACTTC
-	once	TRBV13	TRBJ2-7	CASSLGRIPLYEQYF	TGTGCCAGCAGCTTAGGTCGAATCCCACTCTACGAGCAGTACTTC
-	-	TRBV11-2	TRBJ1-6	CASSFQGWPPLHF	TGTGCCAGCAGCTTCCAGGGTTGGCCACCCCTCCACTTT
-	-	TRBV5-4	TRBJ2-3	CASSLEGAERTDTQYF	TGTGCCAGCAGCTTGGAGGGAGCGGAGCGCACAGATACGCAGTATTTT
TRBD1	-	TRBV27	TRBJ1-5	CASSSGTALKPQHF	TGTGCCAGCAGTTCCGGGACAGCACTTAAGCCCCAGCATTTT
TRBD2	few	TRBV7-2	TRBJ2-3	CASDSGRYTQYF	TGTGCCAGCGATAGCGGGAGGTATACGCAGTATTTT
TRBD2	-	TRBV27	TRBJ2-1	CASSRSSGSYNEQFF	TGTGCCAGCAGTCGATCTAGCGGGTCCTACAATGAGCAGTTCTTC
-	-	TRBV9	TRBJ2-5	CASSQGGQETQYF	TGTGCCAGCAGCCAGGGGGGCCAAGAGACCCAGTACTTC
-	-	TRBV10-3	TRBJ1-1	CAIRTVNTEAFF	TGTGCCATCAGGACAGTGAACACTGAAGCTTTCTTT
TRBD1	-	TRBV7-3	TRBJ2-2	CASSSGTGLDRYTGELFF	TGTGCCAGCAGCTCCGGGACAGGCCTGGATCGATACACCGGGGAGCTGTTTTTT
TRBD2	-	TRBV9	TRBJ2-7	CASSVDGGTYEQYF	TGTGCCAGCAGCGTAGACGGGGGGACCTACGAGCAGTACTTC
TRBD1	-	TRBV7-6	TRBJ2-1	CASSPVGTEGDEQFF	TGTGCCAGCAGTCCCGTCGGGACAGAGGGGGATGAGCAGTTCTTC